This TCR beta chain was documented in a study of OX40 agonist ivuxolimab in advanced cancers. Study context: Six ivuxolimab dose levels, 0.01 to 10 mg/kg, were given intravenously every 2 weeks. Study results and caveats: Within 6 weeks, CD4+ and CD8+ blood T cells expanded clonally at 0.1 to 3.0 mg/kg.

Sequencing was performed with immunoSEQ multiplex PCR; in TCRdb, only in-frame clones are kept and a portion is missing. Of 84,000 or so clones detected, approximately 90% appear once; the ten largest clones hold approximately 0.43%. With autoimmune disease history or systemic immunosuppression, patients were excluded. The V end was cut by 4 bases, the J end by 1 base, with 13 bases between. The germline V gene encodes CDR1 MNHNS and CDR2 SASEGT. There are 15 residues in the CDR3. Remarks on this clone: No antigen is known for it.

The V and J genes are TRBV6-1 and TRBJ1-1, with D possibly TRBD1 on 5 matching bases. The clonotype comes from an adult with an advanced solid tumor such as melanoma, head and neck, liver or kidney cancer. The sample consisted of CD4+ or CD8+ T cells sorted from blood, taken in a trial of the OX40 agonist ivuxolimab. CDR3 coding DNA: TGTGCCAGCAGTGCGGGTTCCGGGGCGAACACTGAAGCTTTCTTT. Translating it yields CASSAGSGANTEAFF.